Listed here are 29 T cell receptor beta chains from one sample, sequenced in a study of beta chain features in type 1 diabetes (dated by TCRdb to between 2018 and 2020). Study-wide conclusions, independent of this receptor: A moderate but significant shortening of TCRB CDR3 length was observed in type 1 diabetes patients in all four CD4+ subsets.

No antigens are known for them. The library was generated by the immunoSEQ multiplex PCR assay. The entire isolated RNA was reverse transcribed using the High Capacity cDNA Reverse Transcription Kit, and thus expressed TCRB transcripts were sequenced. TCRdb stores this immuneACCESS table with in-frame sequences only. Part of the clones is absent; in the studies checked, under half of the shortfall reflects unresolved V genes, and no reason is known for the rest. The sample table contains hundreds of thousands of clones; only one count was recorded for around 15% of them. The top ten constitute 0.017% of the sample. Sequenced: naive CD4+ T cells from blood. This specimen's cell subset or site label, interpreted: true naive CD4+ T cells. The receptors were sampled from a man between 25 and 39 years old with type 1 diabetes.

The CDR3 bases are TGTGCCTGGAGGAAGGGGCAGGGGCCCCCCGGGGAGCTGTTTTTT. Translating gives CAWRKGQGPPGELFF. The rearrangement uses TRBV30 and TRBJ2-2; maybe TRBD1 (6 bases). CDR3 size: 15 residues. Trimming left V 3 bases short and J 6 bases short, with 17 bases between. Germline assignment: CDR1 GTSNPN and CDR2 SVGIG (reference sequence).

The V call is TRBV9, the J call TRBJ1-2, with 8 bases lining up with TRBD1. The junction had 3 bases not matched to a gene; V was cut back by 10 bases and J by 4 bases. CDR3 size: 11 residues. In germline, CDR1 is SGDLS, CDR2 YYNGEE. In nucleotides, the CDR3 is TGTGCCTCACAGGGGGGCTATGGCTACACCTTC. It yields the protein CASQGGYGYTF.

This clone occurred a few times. The chain couples TRBV10-3 to TRBJ2-7; 14 bases map to TRBD2. The CDR3 extends over 16 amino acids. Unmatched junction bases numbered 6, after V lost 6 bases and J lost 2 bases. CDR1 is ENHRY, CDR2 SYGVKD, per germline. CDR3 loop: CAIRAGTSGSPYEQYF. The CDR3 DNA reads as TGTGCCATCAGAGCCGGGACTAGCGGGAGCCCCTACGAGCAGTACTTC.

This clone has more than one count but fewer than ten. The V gene is TRBV9, the J gene TRBJ1-5, with 8 bases aligning to TRBD1. The CDR3 loop spans 13 amino acids. Looked up from germline, CDR1 is SGDLS and CDR2 is YYNGEE. Unmatched junction bases numbered 6, after V lost 4 bases and J lost 9 bases. The CDR3: CASSLGQGRPQHF. The CDR3 region has the DNA TGTGCCAGCAGCCTTGGACAGGGCAGGCCCCAGCATTTT.

This clone was found a few times. J is TRBJ2-7 and V is TRBV4-2, with a tentative D call TRBD1 (5 bases). Germline CDR1 is LGHNA and CDR2 is YNFKEQ. V lost 3 bases and J lost 0, with 15 bases in between. The CDR3 has 16 amino acids. The CDR3 DNA reads TGTGCCAGCAGCCACATCCAGGGTACCTTCTCCTACGAGCAGTACTTC. Encoded protein: CASSHIQGTFSYEQYF.

A note on this clone: One end of the junction is discordant with germline, which a read error may explain. This rearrangement joins TRBV25-1 to TRBJ2-3; tentative D call: TRBD2 (6 bases). CDR3 size: 13 residues. Per the germline V gene, CDR1 is MGHDK and CDR2 is SYGVNS. The CDR3 loop reads CASNNPGTPFFSF. CDR3 nucleotides: TGTGCCAGCAATAACCCCGGGACTCCCTTTTTTTCGTTT.

This clone showed up just a few times. At one end the junction does not follow the germline gene, possibly because of a read error. V gene TRBV2 combines with J gene TRBJ1-1; tentatively, D is TRBD1 (5 bases). The CDR3 extends over 10 amino acids. CDR1 is SNHLY and CDR2 is FYNNEI in the germline V gene. The CDR3 reads CACRETEAFF. For the CDR3, the DNA is TGTGCCTGCAGGGAGACTGAAGCTTTCTTT.

This clone has a handful of counts. The chain couples TRBV7-2 to TRBJ1-5; D not certain. The germline V gene has CDR1 SGHTA and CDR2 FQGNSA. This CDR3 is built from 14 residues. Trimming removed 4 bases at V and 0 bases at J, with 7 bases between. The CDR3 loop is CASSSGYSNQPQHF. CDR3 DNA sequence: TGTGCCAGCAGCTCGGGTTATAGCAATCAGCCCCAGCATTTT.

This clone was picked up a small number of times. The chain has TRBV2 and TRBJ1-5, with D possibly being TRBD1 (5 bases). V lost 7 bases, J lost 5 bases, and 9 bases lay in between. CDR1 and CDR2 from the germline V gene are SNHLY and FYNNEI. The CDR3 covers 12 residues. The CDR3 region has the DNA TGTGCCAGCAACCAACAGGATCAGCCCCAGCATTTT. Amino acid sequence: CASNQQDQPQHF.

A note on this clone: This sample also contains other DNA sequences that code for the same CDR3. V usage is TRBV28 and J usage is TRBJ2-7; the D is unclear. Germline V gene lookup returns CDR1 MDHEN and CDR2 SYDVKM. The CDR3 length is 10 residues. Trimming stripped 5 bases from V and 3 bases from J, with 2 bases between. CDR3 bases: TGTGCCAGCAGTCTCTACGAGCAGTACTTC. Protein sequence: CASSLYEQYF.

The rearrangement links TRBV9 to TRBJ1-1; tentatively, D is TRBD1 (6 bases). CDR1 and CDR2 from the germline V gene are SGDLS and YYNGEE. V gave up 4 bases and J gave up 0 bases, with 10 bases separating them. The CDR3 contains 14 residues. Here the CDR3 DNA reads TGTGCCAGCAGCTTTGGGACAATGAACACTGAAGCTTTCTTT. It codes for CASSFGTMNTEAFF.

This clone was counted a few times. V and J are TRBV10-3 and TRBJ1-2; TRBD1 might be the D (6 bases). The CDR3 is made up of 13 amino acids. In germline, CDR1 is ENHRY, CDR2 SYGVKD. Deletions cut 4 bases from V and 5 bases from J, with 11 bases between. CDR3 loop: CAISAWTDYGYTF. CDR3 nucleotide sequence: TGTGCCATCAGTGCCTGGACAGATTATGGCTACACCTTC.

This clone has more than one count but fewer than ten. For the CDR3, the DNA is TGTGCCATCAGGAGCCAGGGGGCGGATGGCTACACCTTC. The encoded protein is CAIRSQGADGYTF. V is TRBV10-3 and J is TRBJ1-2; 8 positions agree with TRBD1. CDR1 ENHRY and CDR2 SYGVKD come from the germline V gene. The CDR3 runs to 13 residues. V trimming: 6 bases; J trimming: 6 bases; junction bases outside the gene matches: 6.

The chain carries TRBV9 and TRBJ2-1, with D perhaps matching TRBD2 (6 bases). This CDR3 contains 15 residues. CDR1 and CDR2 (germline): SGDLS, YYNGEE. Deletions cut 0 bases from V and 5 bases from J, with 12 bases between. The CDR3 reads CASSVVGGLDNEQFF. The CDR3 nucleotides read TGTGCCAGCAGCGTAGTCGGGGGTTTGGACAATGAGCAGTTCTTC.

This clone has just a few counts. This sample includes further DNA sequences coding for the same CDR3. The chain links TRBV6-5 to TRBJ1-2; D gene ambiguous. This CDR3 has 13 amino acids. The germline V gene encodes CDR1 MNHEY and CDR2 SVGAGI. V lost 1 base and J lost 5, with 8 bases in between. The CDR3 region is CASSYFRFYGYTF. The CDR3, as DNA: TGTGCCAGCAGTTACTTCAGGTTTTATGGCTACACCTTC.

The gene calls are TRBV28 and TRBJ2-7; 8 nucleotides agree with TRBD2. The CDR3 consists of 15 residues. Trimming at V came to 0 bases and at J to 3 bases, leaving 4 bases not matched to a gene. Germline V gives CDR1 MDHEN, CDR2 SYDVKM. The CDR3 DNA is TGTGCCAGCAGTTTATGGGGAACTAGCGGCTACGAGCAGTACTTC. It encodes CASSLWGTSGYEQYF. The full variable domain, its missing parts supplied by reference TRBV28 and TRBJ2-7, is DVKVTQSSRYLVKRTGEKVFLECVQDMDHENMFWYRQDPGLGLRLIYFSYDVKMKEKGDIPEGYSVSREKKERFSLILESASTNQTSMYLCASSLWGTSGYEQYFGPGTRLTVT.

This clone was seen a handful of times. V is TRBV28 and J is TRBJ1-5, with D perhaps TRBD1 (6 bases). V lost 8 bases and J lost 0, with 11 bases in between. From germline, CDR1 is MDHEN and CDR2 SYDVKM. The CDR3 extends over 14 amino acids. The chain's CDR3 is CASGQLYSNQPQHF. CDR3 sequence (DNA): TGTGCCAGCGGACAGCTGTATAGCAATCAGCCCCAGCATTTT.

This clone was seen a handful of times. This chain uses TRBV28 with TRBJ2-7; 7 nucleotides align to TRBD1. With V trimmed by 6 bases and J by 2 bases, 7 bases remained unmatched. This CDR3 is built from 14 residues. Germline-derived CDR1 and CDR2 are MDHEN and SYDVKM. CDR3 sequence: CASSPGTVTYEQYF. The CDR3 DNA sequence: TGTGCCAGCAGCCCCGGGACAGTCACCTACGAGCAGTACTTC.

This sequence joins TRBV9 and TRBJ2-6, with TRBD1 matching 7 bases. The CDR3 is 16 residues long. J was trimmed by 2 bases and V by 3 bases; bases with no gene match: 5. Germline V gene data show CDR1 as SGDLS and CDR2 as YYNGEE. The CDR3 region is CASSANQGAGANVLTF. In nucleotides, the CDR3 is TGTGCCAGCAGCGCGAATCAGGGGGCTGGGGCCAACGTCCTGACTTTC.

The chain is built from TRBV4-1 and TRBJ1-5; D is undetermined. V was clipped by 3 bases and J by 12 bases, with 15 bases between them. The CDR3 is 13 amino acids. Germline assignment: CDR1 MGHRA and CDR2 YSYEKL. The CDR3 sequence: CASSQGPLEVQHF. The CDR3, as DNA: TGCGCCAGCAGCCAGGGTCCCTTGGAGGTCCAGCATTTT.

This clone was observed a few times. The chain carries TRBV27 and TRBJ1-1; a possible D gene is TRBD1 (6 bases). This CDR3 is built from 15 residues. Germline V CDR1 and CDR2: MNHEY, SMNVEV (reference sequence). The V end was cut by 3 bases, the J end by 1 base, with 12 bases between. The CDR3 nucleotides read TGTGCCAGCAGTTTTTCCGGACAGCCGAACACTGAAGCTTTCTTT. It encodes CASSFSGQPNTEAFF.

The chain is built from TRBV5-6 and TRBJ2-5; D perhaps matches TRBD1 (6 bases). The germline V and J ends were trimmed by 6 bases and 3 bases, with 12 bases remaining between them. CDR1 and CDR2 (germline): SGHDT, YYEEEE. The CDR3 has 13 amino acids. DNA of the CDR3: TGTGCCAGCACGATGGGGGCCGAAGAGACCCAGTACTTC. This codes for CASTMGAEETQYF.

This chain connects TRBV18 to TRBJ2-7; 9 bases line up with TRBD2. This CDR3 spans 15 amino acids. J gave up 2 bases and V 1 base, and 3 bases lay outside the gene matches. The V gene's germline CDR1 is KGHSH and CDR2 LQKENI. CDR3: CASSPRAGGTYEQYF. The CDR3 DNA is TGTGCCAGCTCACCACGGGCGGGAGGGACCTACGAGCAGTACTTC.

This chain uses TRBV29-1 with TRBJ2-3; 9 bases agree with TRBD2. CDR3 length: 14 residues. After removal of 5 bases from V and 2 bases from J, the junction contained 5 bases not matched to a gene. The germline CDR1 and CDR2 sequences are SQVTM and ANQGSEA. CDR3 residues: CSVLGGRATDTQYF. Here the CDR3 DNA reads TGCAGCGTTTTAGGCGGGAGGGCCACAGATACGCAGTATTTT.

This clone was counted only a few times. The chain joins TRBV18 to TRBJ2-5; 9 positions match TRBD1. The germline gives CDR1 KGHSH, CDR2 LQKENI. Losses at the gene ends were 3 bases for V and 5 bases for J; bases not matched to a gene: 4. This CDR3 has 14 amino acids. The CDR3 loop is CASSPGTGSETQYF. CDR3 DNA sequence: TGTGCCAGCTCACCGGGGACAGGGAGCGAGACCCAGTACTTC.

This clone came up a few times. This rearrangement joins TRBV5-1 to TRBJ1-1; TRBD1 matches at 7 bases. This CDR3 spans 14 amino acids. Trimming took 4 bases from V and 4 from J; bases not matched to a gene: 7. Germline values: CDR1 SGHRS, CDR2 YFSETQ. CDR3 DNA: TGCGCCAGCAGCCCGGACAGGTCTGGCACTGAAGCTTTCTTT. Translation: CASSPDRSGTEAFF. Drawing the rest from reference TRBV5-1 and TRBJ1-1, the complete variable domain is KAGVTQTPRYLIKTRGQQVTLSCSPISGHRSVSWYQQTPGQGLQFLFEYFSETQRNKGNFPGRFSGRQFSNSRSEMNVSTLELGDSALYLCASSPDRSGTEAFFGQGTRLTVV.

The rearrangement links TRBV28 to TRBJ1-4, with 7 bases that match TRBD1. Losses at the gene ends were 4 bases for V and 7 bases for J; bases not matched to a gene: 6. The V gene's germline CDR1 is MDHEN and CDR2 SYDVKM. The CDR3 loop spans 14 amino acids. The CDR3 loop reads CASSSGQDFEKLFF. CDR3 coding DNA: TGTGCCAGCAGTTCCGGACAGGATTTTGAAAAACTGTTTTTT. Filled out from reference TRBV28 and TRBJ1-4, the complete variable domain reads DVKVTQSSRYLVKRTGEKVFLECVQDMDHENMFWYRQDPGLGLRLIYFSYDVKMKEKGDIPEGYSVSREKKERFSLILESASTNQTSMYLCASSSGQDFEKLFFGSGTQLSVL.

This chain joins TRBV7-2 and TRBJ2-1; D perhaps matches TRBD2 (6 bases). There are 13 residues in the CDR3. The V end was cut by 3 bases, the J end by 6 bases, with 9 bases between. CDR1 is SGHTA, CDR2 FQGNSA, per germline. The CDR3 loop is CASSFGSGNEQFF. DNA for the CDR3: TGTGCCAGCAGCTTTGGTAGCGGCAATGAGCAGTTCTTC. The whole variable domain, filled in from reference TRBV7-2 and TRBJ2-1, reads GAGVSQSPSNKVTEKGKDVELRCDPISGHTALYWYRQSLGQGLEFLIYFQGNSAPDKSGLPSDRFSAERTGGSVSTLTIQRTQQEDSAVYLCASSFGSGNEQFFGPGTRLTVL.

This chain uses TRBV7-2 with TRBJ2-3; possible D gene TRBD2, 5 bases. This CDR3 has 15 amino acids. Deletions cut 3 bases from V and 3 bases from J, with 13 bases between. The germline gives CDR1 SGHTA, CDR2 FQGNSA. This chain's CDR3 is CASSFRAESTDTQYF. The CDR3 coding sequence is TGTGCCAGCAGCTTTCGAGCGGAGAGTACAGATACGCAGTATTTT.